The 15 T cell receptor beta chains in this list originate from one sample, sequenced in a study of CD4 T cells in relation to SARS-CoV-2 and coronaviruses. Generated by immunoSEQ multiplex PCR, the TCRdb table keeps only in-frame clones and is missing some. The table has around 20,000 clones, 74% seen once; the top ten hold about a fifth. These TCRs are of unknown antigen specificity. CD4+ T cells from unexposed donors were obtained before the COVID-19 pandemic (2011-2018). After about 10 days of culture, CD4+ T cells were isolated. The specimen sequenced was CD4+ T cells from PBMCs, cultured in vitro. These receptors all stem from a human donor in good health.

This clone was counted between two and nine times. The chain has TRBV4-1 and TRBJ1-2; D remains ambiguous. Germline V lookup: CDR1 MGHRA, CDR2 YSYEKL. This CDR3 is 13 amino acids long. Trimming stripped 4 bases from V and 4 bases from J, with 10 bases between. In nucleotides, the CDR3 is TGCGCCAGCAGCCGTCTGGGGATCTATGGCTACACCTTC. Protein: CASSRLGIYGYTF.

This clone was counted a single time. V is TRBV12-3 or TRBV12-4 and J is TRBJ1-2, with D possibly being TRBD1 (5 bases). This CDR3 comprises 13 residues. V lost 3 bases, J lost 7 bases, and 12 bases lay in between. The CDR3 nucleotides are TGTGCCAGCAGTTTGGGCAGGGTTGGTGGCTACACCTTC. Encoded protein: CASSLGRVGGYTF.

This sequence joins TRBV3-1 (or the pseudogene TRBV3-2) and TRBJ1-4; weak D call: TRBD1 (6 bases). Germline V gives CDR1 LGHDT, CDR2 YNNKEL (reference sequence). Trimming shortened V by 4 bases and J by 7 bases, and 16 bases separated the two germline ends. The CDR3 covers 15 residues. Here the CDR3 reads CASSRSSGEGEKLFF. CDR3 DNA sequence: TGTGCCAGCAGCCGTTCTTCAGGGGAAGGTGAAAAACTGTTTTTT.

The chain uses TRBV19 and TRBJ1-5, with D possibly being TRBD1 (5 bases). In germline, CDR1 is LNHDA, CDR2 SQIVND (reference sequence). Trimming left V 4 bases short and J 11 bases short, with 27 bases between. The length of the CDR3 is 17 residues. The CDR3 nucleotides read TGTGCCAGTAGTAATCAAGGAGGGGACGGGCCAGCAAGGACCCAGCATTTT. Its translation is CASSNQGGDGPARTQHF.

V and J are TRBV19 and TRBJ1-2, with D possibly TRBD1 on 5 matching bases. Germline V gene data show CDR1 as LNHDA and CDR2 as SQIVND (reference sequence). The CDR3 totals 13 residues. The V end was cut by 7 bases, the J end by 8 bases, with 17 bases between. CDR3 sequence (DNA): TGTGCCAGTACGGGGCCCGTTGTCAGGGGCTACACCTTC. Translating it yields CASTGPVVRGYTF.

The gene calls are TRBV7-9 and TRBJ1-4; 8 positions match TRBD1. J gave up 7 bases and V 5 bases, and 9 bases lay outside the gene matches. CDR1 and CDR2 (germline): SEHNR, FQNEAQ (reference sequence). The CDR3 extends over 15 amino acids. The CDR3 nucleotides are TGTGCCAGCAGCAATCAGACAGGGGCGGGTGAAAAACTGTTTTTT. This translates into CASSNQTGAGEKLFF.

The CDR3 here is CASSPGAGAVIYEQFF. CDR3 DNA sequence: TGCGCCAGCAGCCCGGGCGCGGGGGCCGTTATCTATGAGCAGTTCTTC. This rearrangement joins TRBV5-1 to TRBJ2-1, with TRBD2 as a possible D gene (7 bases). The V end was cut by 4 bases, the J end by 8 bases, with 22 bases between. The CDR3 is 16 residues long. Germline loops: CDR1 SGHRS, CDR2 YFSETQ. The variable domain in full, with the rest retrieved from reference TRBV5-1 and TRBJ2-1, is KAGVTQTPRYLIKTRGQQVTLSCSPISGHRSVSWYQQTPGQGLQFLFEYFSETQRNKGNFPGRFSGRQFSNSRSEMNVSTLELGDSALYLCASSPGAGAVIYEQFFGPGTRLTVL.

J is TRBJ1-2 and V is TRBV29-1, with unresolved D. Germline V gives CDR1 SQVTM, CDR2 ANQGSEA. V lost 5 bases and J lost 2, with 6 bases in between. The CDR3 is made up of 11 amino acids. CDR3 DNA sequence: TGCAGCGTTATCCTCAACTATGGCTACACCTTC. This gives the protein CSVILNYGYTF.

This sequence joins TRBV19 and TRBJ2-5; D is unclear. The CDR3 is 15 amino acids. From germline, CDR1 is LNHDA and CDR2 SQIVND (reference sequence). V was pared by 5 bases and J by 5 bases, with 18 bases between. CDR3 sequence reads: CASSYQSSARETQYF. CDR3 bases: TGTGCCAGTAGTTATCAGTCCTCAGCAAGGGAGACCCAGTACTTC.

This clone was counted only a few times. The chain recombines TRBV7-9 with TRBJ2-5, with no clear D. The germline gives CDR1 SEHNR, CDR2 FQNEAQ (reference sequence). V was trimmed by 0 bases and J by 4 bases, leaving 9 bases between them. The CDR3 contains 14 residues. Here the CDR3 reads CASSLAGSGETQYF. The DNA of the CDR3 is TGTGCCAGCAGCTTAGCGGGATCGGGAGAGACCCAGTACTTC.

The V gene is TRBV3-1 (or the pseudogene TRBV3-2), the J gene TRBJ1-2, with D uncertain. The germline V gene has CDR1 LGHDT and CDR2 YNNKEL (reference sequence). This CDR3 comprises 15 residues. Trimming stripped 4 bases from V and 5 bases from J, with 17 bases between. CDR3: CASSLEGRTAYGYTF. In DNA form, the CDR3 reads TGTGCCAGCAGCCTCGAAGGAAGGACCGCTTATGGCTACACCTTC.

The chain is built from TRBV5-6 and TRBJ2-1, with 9 bases that match TRBD1. The CDR3 length is 15 residues. The germline gives CDR1 SGHDT, CDR2 YYEEEE. Trimming took 4 bases from V and 6 from J; bases not matched to a gene: 8. CDR3 protein: CASSAGTGLSNEQFF. The CDR3 DNA is TGTGCCAGCAGCGCCGGGACAGGGCTCTCCAATGAGCAGTTCTTC.

The CDR3 is CASSRTGGDGYTF. The CDR3 DNA follows: TGTGCCAGCAGCCGGACAGGGGGGGATGGCTACACCTTC. The chain has TRBV12-3 or TRBV12-4 and TRBJ1-2; the match to TRBD1 covers 10 bases. The J segment lost 6 bases and the V segment lost 6 bases, leaving 4 bases of the junction unmatched. This CDR3 spans 13 amino acids.

The chain recombines TRBV4-3 with TRBJ2-5; no reliable D call. Trimming stripped 0 bases from V and 7 bases from J, with 9 bases between. Germline loops: CDR1 LGHNA, CDR2 YSLEER. This CDR3 has 13 residues. The CDR3 loop reads CASSQEGWGTQYF. The CDR3 nucleotides are TGCGCCAGCAGCCAAGAAGGCTGGGGGACCCAGTACTTC.

This clone was seen only a few times. The genes are TRBV5-1 and TRBJ2-1; 7 nucleotides agree with TRBD2. Germline V gene sequence: CDR1 SGHRS, CDR2 YFSETQ. This CDR3 is 13 amino acids long. Losses at the gene ends were 3 bases for V and 5 bases for J; bases not matched to a gene: 2. The CDR3 DNA reads as TGCGCCAGCAGCTCTAGCGGTAACAATGAGCAGTTCTTC. Translation gives CASSSSGNNEQFF.